This record concerns one T cell receptor (beta chain) sequence. The antigen is undetermined. The data were obtained in a study of monozygotic twins with inflammatory bowel disease. Study conclusions and caveats: A distinction between different T cell subtypes was not possible. Clonotype sharing was lower in IBD patients than healthy twins, most markedly with disease activity. IBD patients carried less diverse TCRbeta repertoires (inverse Simpson) than healthy co-twins.

Whole blood served as the source of total RNA, and no T cell sorting took place. No DNA is given; TCRdb re-called the 5' RACE reads and lists each CDR3 protein once. Here the sample table reports over 150,000 distinct CDR3 sequences. Sequencing was performed on blood. This TCR came from a human donor with ulcerative colitis or Crohn's disease, or a healthy co-twin of an affected twin (not recorded which).

The CDR3 loop reads CASSSGLGQETQYF. The rearrangement uses TRBV6-6 and TRBJ2-5; TCRdb calls TRBD2, which cannot be checked without DNA. There are 14 residues in the CDR3. The germline V gene encodes CDR1 MNHNY and CDR2 SVGAGI (reference sequence).